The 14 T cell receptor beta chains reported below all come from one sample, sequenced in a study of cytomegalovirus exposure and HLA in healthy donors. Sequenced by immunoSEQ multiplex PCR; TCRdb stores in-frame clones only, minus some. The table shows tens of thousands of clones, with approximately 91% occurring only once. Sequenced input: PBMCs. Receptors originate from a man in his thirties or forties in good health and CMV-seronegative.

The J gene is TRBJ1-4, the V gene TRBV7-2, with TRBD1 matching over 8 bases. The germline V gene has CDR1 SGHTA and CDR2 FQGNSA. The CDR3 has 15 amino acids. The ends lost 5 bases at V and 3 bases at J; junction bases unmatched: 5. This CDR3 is CASSRQGSANEKLFF. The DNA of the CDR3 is TGTGCCAGCAGCCGACAGGGGTCAGCTAATGAAAAACTGTTTTTT.

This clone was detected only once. This CDR3 is CASSLARQRSVETQYF. For the CDR3, the DNA is TGTGCCAGCAGCTTGGCCAGACAACGTTCGGTGGAGACCCAGTACTTC. J is TRBJ2-5 and V is TRBV5-6, with D uncertain. V was trimmed by 0 bases and J by 5 bases, leaving 17 bases between them. This CDR3 spans 16 amino acids. Looked up from germline, CDR1 is SGHDT and CDR2 is YYEEEE. Full variable domain (rest looked up from reference TRBV5-6 and TRBJ2-5): DAGVTQSPTHLIKTRGQQVTLRCSPKSGHDTVSWYQQALGQGPQFIFQYYEEEERQRGNFPDRFSGHQFPNYSSELNVNALLLGDSALYLCASSLARQRSVETQYFGPGTRLLVL.

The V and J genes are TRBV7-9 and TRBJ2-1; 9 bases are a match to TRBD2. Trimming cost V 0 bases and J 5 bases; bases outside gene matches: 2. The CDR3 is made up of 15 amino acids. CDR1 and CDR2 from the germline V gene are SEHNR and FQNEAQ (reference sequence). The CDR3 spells CASSLALAGNNEQFF. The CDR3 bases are TGTGCCAGCAGCTTAGCCCTAGCGGGAAACAATGAGCAGTTCTTC.

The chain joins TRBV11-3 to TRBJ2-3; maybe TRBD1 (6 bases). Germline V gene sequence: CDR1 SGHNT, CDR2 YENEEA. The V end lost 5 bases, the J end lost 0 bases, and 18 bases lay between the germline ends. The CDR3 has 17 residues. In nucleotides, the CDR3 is TGTGCCAGCAGCCGTGGGATTAGGGGGATTAGCACAGATACGCAGTATTTT. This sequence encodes CASSRGIRGISTDTQYF.

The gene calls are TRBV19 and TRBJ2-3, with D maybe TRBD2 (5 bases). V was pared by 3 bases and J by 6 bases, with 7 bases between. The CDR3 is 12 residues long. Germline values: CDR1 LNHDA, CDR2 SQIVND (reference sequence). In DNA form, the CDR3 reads TGTGCCAGTAGTATGAGAGGGGATACGCAGTATTTT. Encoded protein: CASSMRGDTQYF.

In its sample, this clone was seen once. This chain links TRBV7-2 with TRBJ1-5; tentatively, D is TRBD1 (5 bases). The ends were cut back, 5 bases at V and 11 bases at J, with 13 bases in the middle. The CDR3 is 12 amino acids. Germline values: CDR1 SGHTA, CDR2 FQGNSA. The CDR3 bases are TGTGCCAGCAGCGCAACAGGTTTGGCCCAGCATTTT. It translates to CASSATGLAQHF.

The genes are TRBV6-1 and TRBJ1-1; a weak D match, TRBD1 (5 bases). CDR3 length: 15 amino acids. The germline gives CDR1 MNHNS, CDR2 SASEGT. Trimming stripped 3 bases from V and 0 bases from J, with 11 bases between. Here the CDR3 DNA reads TGTGCCAGCAGTGACTACAGGTTGGTGAACACTGAAGCTTTCTTT. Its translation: CASSDYRLVNTEAFF.

CDR3 coding DNA: TGCGCCAGTGGGAATTTTGGTCCAGGGTCGTTGGACGTAGCCACAGATACGCAGTATTTT. Amino acid sequence: CASGNFGPGSLDVATDTQYF. This rearrangement joins TRBV10-1 to TRBJ2-3; maybe TRBD1 (5 bases). Deletions cut 9 bases from V and 2 bases from J, with 33 bases between. The CDR3 spans 20 residues. Germline V gene lookup returns CDR1 WNHNN and CDR2 SYGVQD (reference sequence).

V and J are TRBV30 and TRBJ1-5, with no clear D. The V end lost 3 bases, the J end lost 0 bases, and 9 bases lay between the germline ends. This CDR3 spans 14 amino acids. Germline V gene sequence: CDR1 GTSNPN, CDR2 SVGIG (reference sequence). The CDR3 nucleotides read TGTGCCTGGAGGGAGGGAGCTAGCAATCAGCCCCAGCATTTT. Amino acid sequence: CAWREGASNQPQHF.

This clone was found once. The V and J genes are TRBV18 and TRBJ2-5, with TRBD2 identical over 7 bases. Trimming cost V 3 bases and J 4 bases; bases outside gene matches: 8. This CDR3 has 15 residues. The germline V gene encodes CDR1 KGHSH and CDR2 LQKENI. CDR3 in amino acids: CASSPVTSSSETQYF. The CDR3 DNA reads TGTGCCAGCTCACCTGTGACTAGCTCTTCAGAGACCCAGTACTTC.

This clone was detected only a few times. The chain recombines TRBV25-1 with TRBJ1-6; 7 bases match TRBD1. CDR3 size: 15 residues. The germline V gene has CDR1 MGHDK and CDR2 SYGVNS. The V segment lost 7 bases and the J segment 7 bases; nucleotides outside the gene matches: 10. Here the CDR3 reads CASTAADRVNSPLHF. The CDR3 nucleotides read TGTGCCAGCACGGCGGCTGACAGGGTCAATTCACCCCTCCACTTT.

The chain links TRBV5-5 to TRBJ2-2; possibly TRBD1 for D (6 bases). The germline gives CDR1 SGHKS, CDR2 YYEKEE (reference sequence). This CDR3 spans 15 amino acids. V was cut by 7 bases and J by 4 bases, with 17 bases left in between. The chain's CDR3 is CASSHRAGVTGELFF. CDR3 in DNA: TGTGCCAGCTCCCACAGGGCAGGGGTCACCGGGGAGCTGTTTTTT.

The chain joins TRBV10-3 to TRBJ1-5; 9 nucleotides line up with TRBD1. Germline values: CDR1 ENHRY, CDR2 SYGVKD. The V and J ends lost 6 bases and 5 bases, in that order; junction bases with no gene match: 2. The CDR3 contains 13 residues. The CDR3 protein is CAISRDRDQPQHF. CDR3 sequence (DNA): TGTGCCATCAGCAGGGACAGGGATCAGCCCCAGCATTTT.

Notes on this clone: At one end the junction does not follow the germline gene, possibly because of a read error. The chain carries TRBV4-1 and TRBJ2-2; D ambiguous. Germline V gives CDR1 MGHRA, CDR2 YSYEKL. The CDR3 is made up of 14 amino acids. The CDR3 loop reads CASRQGPQAGELFF. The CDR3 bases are TGCGCCAGCAGACAAGGGCCCCAGGCCGGGGAGCTGTTTTTT.